The next 16 T cell receptor beta chains were all read from a single sample in a study of blood T cell repertoires in COVID-19. Sequencing was performed with immunoSEQ multiplex PCR; in TCRdb, only in-frame clones are kept and a portion is missing. The repertoire includes about 38,000 clones, approximately 80% of them detected once, and around 1.6% sits in the top ten. The source material was peripheral blood. The source of these receptors is a man aged 55 to 70 with COVID-19, enrolled during active disease.

The V call is TRBV10-2, the J call TRBJ1-5, with TRBD1 matching over 8 bases. The length of the CDR3 is 16 residues. V trimming: 6 bases; J trimming: 9 bases; junction bases outside the gene matches: 16. CDR1 is WSHSY and CDR2 is SAAADI in the germline V gene. The CDR3: CASSESLPGGRRPQHF. CDR3 nucleotides: TGCGCCAGCAGCGAATCCCTACCAGGGGGCAGGCGGCCCCAGCATTTT.

This clone was seen only once. V usage is TRBV6-1 and J usage is TRBJ1-5; no clear D gene. The CDR3 length is 15 residues. Germline V gives CDR1 MNHNS, CDR2 SASEGT. V shed 3 bases and J shed 4 bases, with 13 bases lying between them. In DNA, the CDR3 is TGTGCCAGCAGTGAGATGTTGAATAGAAATCAGCCCCAGCATTTT. This gives the protein CASSEMLNRNQPQHF.

This clone appeared a single time. The V gene is TRBV7-9, the J gene TRBJ2-7; 7 positions match TRBD1. The CDR3 consists of 13 residues. The germline CDR1 and CDR2 sequences are SEHNR and FQNEAQ (reference sequence). With V trimmed by 5 bases and J by 4 bases, 5 bases remained unmatched. DNA of the CDR3: TGTGCCAGCAGCCGACAGGGAAGTTACGAGCAGTACTTC. It yields the protein CASSRQGSYEQYF.

The chain links TRBV30 to TRBJ1-2; D gene unclear. The CDR3 contains 14 residues. Germline CDR1 and CDR2: GTSNPN and SVGIG (reference sequence). Trimming shortened V by 4 bases and J by 4 bases, and 16 bases separated the two germline ends. The CDR3 reads CAWKVFGGSYGYTF. The DNA of the CDR3 is TGTGCCTGGAAGGTTTTCGGTGGGAGCTATGGCTACACCTTC. The variable domain in full, completed from reference TRBV30 and TRBJ1-2, reads SQTIHQWPATLVQPVGSPLSLECTVEGTSNPNLYWYRQAAGRGLQLLFYSVGIGQISSEVPQNLSASRPQDRQFILSSKKLLLSDSGFYLCAWKVFGGSYGYTFGSGTRLTVV.

V is TRBV7-2 and J is TRBJ2-2; 9 bases agree with TRBD1. J gave up 6 bases and V 4 bases, and 3 bases lay outside the gene matches. Germline CDR1 and CDR2: SGHTA and FQGNSA. This CDR3 region has 14 residues. The CDR3 region has the DNA TGTGCCAGCAGCTCTTACAGGGGGCCCGGGGAGCTGTTTTTT. It is translated as CASSSYRGPGELFF.

The chain couples TRBV28 to TRBJ1-5, with a possible D match to TRBD1 (5 bases). Germline V gene sequence: CDR1 MDHEN, CDR2 SYDVKM. CDR3 length equals 14 residues. Trimming left V 3 bases short and J 9 bases short, with 15 bases between. CDR3: CASSFGQGVRPQHF. The CDR3 DNA reads TGTGCCAGCAGTTTTGGTCAGGGCGTGCGGCCCCAGCATTTT.

The genes are TRBV3-1 (or the pseudogene TRBV3-2) and TRBJ1-4; D uncertain. Germline CDR1 reads LGHDT; CDR2 reads YNNKEL (reference sequence). This CDR3 is built from 13 residues. Trimming removed 4 bases at V and 7 bases at J, with 10 bases between. The CDR3 is CASSPREGEKLFF. The CDR3 DNA reads TGTGCCAGCAGCCCCCGGGAGGGTGAAAAACTGTTTTTT.

The chain is built from TRBV18 and TRBJ2-5; tentative D call: TRBD1 (5 bases). Trimming removed 0 bases from V and 2 bases from J, with 10 bases in between. The germline CDR1 and CDR2 sequences are KGHSH and LQKENI. The CDR3 totals 15 residues. The CDR3 bases are TGTGCCAGCTCACCACCGCAGGGATTACAAGAGACCCAGTACTTC. Translated: CASSPPQGLQETQYF. The variable domain in full, with the rest retrieved from reference TRBV18 and TRBJ2-5, is NAGVMQNPRHLVRRRGQEARLRCSPMKGHSHVYWYRQLPEEGLKFMVYLQKENIIDESGMPKERFSAEFPKEGPSILRIQQVVRGDSAAYFCASSPPQGLQETQYFGPGTRLLVL.

The chain employs TRBV7-5 and TRBJ2-5; the D call of TRBD1 is as the table states it, not checked on the DNA. TRBV7-5 is a pseudogene. There are 16 residues in the CDR3. The CDR3 loop is CVRSSQGFAPSETQYF. CDR3 sequence (DNA): TGTGTCAGAAGCTCCCAGGGGTTTGCTCCCTCGGAGACCCAGTACTTC.

The chain links TRBV5-1 to TRBJ1-3; no clear D gene. Germline V gives CDR1 SGHRS, CDR2 YFSETQ. This CDR3 is built from 14 residues. V lost 10 bases and J lost 0, with 14 bases in between. The CDR3 DNA reads TGCGCCGCCCACTCCGGTTTCTCTGGAAACACCATATATTTT. Translation gives CAAHSGFSGNTIYF.

CDR3 loop: CASSLKGDTIYF. The CDR3 bases are TGTGCCAGCAGCTTGAAAGGAGACACCATATATTTT. This chain connects TRBV5-4 to TRBJ1-3; D unresolved. The V end was cut by 1 base, the J end by 8 bases, with 7 bases between. The CDR3 spans 12 residues. CDR1 SGHNT and CDR2 YYREEE come from the germline V gene (reference sequence). Using reference TRBV5-4 and TRBJ1-3 for the parts outside the CDR3, the full variable domain is ETGVTQSPTHLIKTRGQQVTLRCSSQSGHNTVSWYQQALGQGPQFIFQYYREEENGRGNFPPRFSGLQFPNYSSELNVNALELDDSALYLCASSLKGDTIYFGEGSWLTVV.

The V call is TRBV28, the J call TRBJ1-5; D perhaps matches TRBD1 (5 bases). This CDR3 spans 12 amino acids. Germline V gene data show CDR1 as MDHEN and CDR2 as SYDVKM. Trimming stripped 7 bases from V and 5 bases from J, with 9 bases between. The DNA for the CDR3 is TGTGCCAGCACCGGGGGGGATCAGCCCCAGCATTTT. Its translation: CASTGGDQPQHF.

The table lists this clone with a count of one. This rearrangement joins TRBV3-1 (or the pseudogene TRBV3-2) to TRBJ2-7, with a tentative D call TRBD2 (5 bases). The CDR3 length is 16 residues. Trimming stripped 1 base from V and 7 bases from J, with 20 bases between. Germline V gene sequence: CDR1 LGHDT, CDR2 YNNKEL (reference sequence). The CDR3 coding sequence is TGTGCCAGCAGCCAAGTCCTCTGGGGAGTGATGGGAGAGCAGTACTTC. Amino acid sequence: CASSQVLWGVMGEQYF.

This clone has more than one count but fewer than ten. The chain couples TRBV18 to TRBJ2-2, with TRBD1 matching over 8 bases. In germline, CDR1 is KGHSH, CDR2 LQKENI. The CDR3 sequence is 14 residues long. V lost 3 bases to trimming and J lost 7 bases; unmatched junction nucleotides: 4. The CDR3 reads CASSPGTGGGELFF. Here the CDR3 DNA reads TGTGCCAGCTCACCCGGGACAGGCGGCGGGGAGCTGTTTTTT.

The V call is TRBV7-9, the J call TRBJ1-2; 7 bases map to TRBD1. The CDR3 is 13 residues long. CDR1 SEHNR and CDR2 FQNEAQ come from the germline V gene (reference sequence). Trimming at V came to 6 bases and at J to 4 bases, leaving 5 bases not matched to a gene. For the CDR3, the DNA is TGTGCCAGCAGTCGGACAGGCTCCTATGGCTACACCTTC. Protein: CASSRTGSYGYTF.

The chain is built from TRBV12-3 or TRBV12-4 and TRBJ1-1, with D possibly TRBD1 on 6 matching bases. V was clipped by 3 bases and J by 4 bases, with 9 bases between them. CDR3 length: 13 amino acids. CDR3 nucleotides: TGTGCCAGCAGTTTGGGGGGGCCCACTGAAGCTTTCTTT. Its protein is CASSLGGPTEAFF.